Following are 25 T cell receptor beta chains from one sample sequenced in a study of blood T cell repertoires in COVID-19. Clones were read by immunoSEQ multiplex PCR, and TCRdb kept only the in-frame ones, dropping some. Found here are hundreds of thousands of clones, 86% of them singletons; the top ten hold around 13%. Material: peripheral blood. The receptors derive from a woman aged 70-85 years with COVID-19, enrolled during active disease.

The V call is TRBV18, the J call TRBJ1-4; 8 nucleotides align to TRBD1. CDR1 is KGHSH, CDR2 LQKENI, per germline. J was trimmed by 7 bases and V by 5 bases; bases with no gene match: 9. This CDR3 contains 15 residues. The CDR3 loop is CASSATQGAREKLFF. The CDR3 DNA sequence: TGTGCCAGCTCAGCTACCCAGGGGGCGCGTGAAAAACTGTTTTTT.

V is TRBV2 and J is TRBJ1-2; the D is unclear. The CDR3 is 12 amino acids. Germline V CDR1 and CDR2: SNHLY, FYNNEI. Trimming removed 3 bases at V and 6 bases at J, with 8 bases between. The CDR3 DNA reads as TGTGCCAGCAGTGAGCCAGCGGATGGCTACACCTTC. It specifies CASSEPADGYTF.

The chain is built from TRBV9 and TRBJ2-5, with 7 nucleotides matching TRBD1. Germline V gene sequence: CDR1 SGDLS, CDR2 YYNGEE. The CDR3 consists of 16 residues. Trimming took 2 bases from V and 3 from J; bases not matched to a gene: 10. The CDR3 DNA reads as TGTGCCAGCAGCGTCAATGCCGGGACAGTGAAAGAGACCCAGTACTTC. Translated: CASSVNAGTVKETQYF.

The chain joins TRBV7-2 to TRBJ2-3; D is unclear. The CDR3 contains 15 residues. Per the germline V gene, CDR1 is SGHTA and CDR2 is FQGNSA. Trimming left V 5 bases short and J 0 bases short, with 12 bases between. CDR3 nucleotide sequence: TGTGCCAGCAGCCTCACATTTCCCAGCACAGATACGCAGTATTTT. Its protein product is CASSLTFPSTDTQYF.

This chain links TRBV7-6 with TRBJ1-1; 10 nucleotides line up with TRBD1. The CDR3 is 16 amino acids. Germline values: CDR1 SGHVS, CDR2 FNYEAQ. The J segment lost 5 bases and the V segment lost 4 bases, leaving 10 bases of the junction unmatched. The CDR3 reads CASSSNRGQGDTEAFF. CDR3 DNA: TGTGCCAGCAGCTCTAACCGAGGACAGGGGGATACTGAAGCTTTCTTT.

The V call is TRBV5-1, the J call TRBJ2-3; 10 bases are a match to TRBD1. Germline CDR1 and CDR2: SGHRS and YFSETQ. CDR3 length: 15 residues. With V trimmed by 0 bases and J by 5 bases, 3 bases remained unmatched. CDR3 loop: CASSLGGQGRDTQYF. As DNA, the CDR3 is TGCGCCAGCAGCTTGGGGGGACAGGGGAGAGATACGCAGTATTTT.

The V gene is TRBV5-1, the J gene TRBJ2-6; D uncertain. CDR3 length equals 17 residues. CDR1 is SGHRS and CDR2 is YFSETQ in the germline V gene. Between the trimmed V and J ends, which lost 0 bases and 1 base, there was a span of 11 bases. Here the CDR3 reads CASSLGPQDSGANVLTF. The CDR3 nucleotides are TGCGCCAGCAGCTTGGGGCCCCAGGATTCTGGGGCCAACGTCCTGACTTTC.

The chain links TRBV5-1 to TRBJ1-2, with D possibly matching TRBD1 (6 bases). The CDR3 length is 15 residues. V was clipped by 4 bases and J by 6 bases, with 19 bases between them. Germline lookup yields CDR1 SGHRS and CDR2 YFSETQ. CDR3 protein: CASSQSLGALDGYTF. For the CDR3, the DNA is TGCGCCAGCAGCCAAAGTTTGGGGGCTTTGGATGGCTACACCTTC.

J is TRBJ1-1 and V is TRBV20-1, with D unclear. V lost 2 bases, J lost 7 bases, and 5 bases lay in between. Germline-derived CDR1 and CDR2 are DFQATT and SNEGSKA (reference sequence). This CDR3 has 10 amino acids. In DNA, the CDR3 is TGCAGTGCTAGAATCCGTGAAGCTTTCTTT. Protein: CSARIREAFF.

This chain links TRBV7-2 with TRBJ2-1; possibly TRBD2 for D (5 bases). This CDR3 contains 14 residues. V was cut by 1 base and J by 3 bases, with 7 bases left in between. Germline-derived CDR1 and CDR2 are SGHTA and FQGNSA. CDR3 DNA sequence: TGTGCCAGCAGCTTAGGAGGGTTCTACAATGAGCAGTTCTTC. Protein product: CASSLGGFYNEQFF.

This chain links TRBV30 with TRBJ2-7; possibly TRBD1 for D (6 bases). Trimming pared 8 bases from V and 7 bases from J, leaving 21 bases between. Germline V gene lookup returns CDR1 GTSNPN and CDR2 SVGIG (reference sequence). This CDR3 region has 13 residues. The CDR3, as DNA: TGTGCCACGCAGGGGAGCCCTACTAGGGAGCAGTACTTC. It encodes CATQGSPTREQYF.

The chain combines TRBV5-1 with TRBJ2-2, with D possibly TRBD2 on 6 matching bases. Germline V gene data show CDR1 as SGHRS and CDR2 as YFSETQ. The CDR3 runs to 15 residues. Trimming took 6 bases from V and 0 from J, leaving 12 bases between them. The chain's CDR3 is CASTLAETNTGELFF. The CDR3 coding sequence is TGCGCCAGCACTTTAGCGGAGACGAACACCGGGGAGCTGTTTTTT.

This chain uses TRBV3-1 (or the pseudogene TRBV3-2) with TRBJ2-1, with TRBD2 identical over 10 bases. The CDR3 is 19 residues long. Germline trimming cut 2 bases from V and 3 bases from J; bases unmatched to any gene: 13. Germline V lookup: CDR1 LGHDT, CDR2 YNNKEL (reference sequence). CDR3 residues: CASSQRRGLAGAHYNEQFF. The CDR3 DNA sequence: TGTGCCAGCAGCCAAAGACGAGGTCTAGCGGGGGCCCACTACAATGAGCAGTTCTTC.

Of note for this clone: At one boundary the junction diverges from the germline segment, which might be a read error. The chain employs TRBV5-4 and TRBJ1-4; 11 bases map to TRBD1. The germline V gene encodes CDR1 SGHNT and CDR2 YYREEE (reference sequence). The CDR3 is made up of 13 amino acids. CDR3: CASSLDEGQGGVF. The CDR3 coding sequence is TGTGCCAGCAGCTTGGATGAGGGACAGGGGGGAGTTTTT. The complete variable domain, with remaining parts taken from reference TRBV5-4 and TRBJ1-4, reads ETGVTQSPTHLIKTRGQQVTLRCSSQSGHNTVSWYQQALGQGPQFIFQYYREEENGRGNFPPRFSGLQFPNYSSELNVNALELDDSALYLCASSLDEGQGGVFGSGTQLSVL.

This clone appeared once. The genes are TRBV5-6 and TRBJ1-1; D remains unclear. Trimming stripped 2 bases from V and 1 base from J, with 9 bases between. There are 14 residues in the CDR3. Per germline, CDR1 SGHDT and CDR2 YYEEEE. The CDR3 sequence is CASSFAGGNTEAFF. The CDR3 DNA reads as TGTGCCAGCAGCTTCGCCGGAGGGAACACTGAAGCTTTCTTT.

This rearrangement joins TRBV29-1 to TRBJ2-7; 7 positions match TRBD2. This CDR3 comprises 13 residues. With 0 bases clipped from V and 2 bases from J, the junction kept 1 base outside the gene matches. Germline V gene sequence: CDR1 SQVTM, CDR2 ANQGSEA. The CDR3 is CSVEEGGAYEQYF. The DNA of the CDR3 is TGCAGCGTTGAAGAGGGGGGGGCCTACGAGCAGTACTTC.

This sequence joins TRBV7-2 and TRBJ1-4; 8 nucleotides match TRBD1. Per germline, CDR1 SGHTA and CDR2 FQGNSA. The CDR3 spans 14 residues. V lost 4 bases and J lost 14; bases outside the gene matches: 12. The CDR3 bases are TGTGCCAGCAGCTCCCGACAGGGGTTAGGACGGCTGTTTTTT. Amino acids: CASSSRQGLGRLFF.

The chain links TRBV7-9 to TRBJ2-3, with D possibly matching TRBD2 (6 bases). Germline CDR1 and CDR2: SEHNR and FQNEAQ (reference sequence). The CDR3 runs to 15 residues. The V end lost 5 bases, the J end lost 5 bases, and 17 bases lay between the germline ends. This chain's CDR3 is CASSISGTAVDTQYF. For the CDR3, the DNA is TGTGCCAGCAGCATTAGCGGAACTGCAGTAGATACGCAGTATTTT.

CDR3 nucleotides: TGTGCCAGCAGCGTAGAGCGGAATAACTACACCTTC. Translation: CASSVERNNYTF. The chain links TRBV9 to TRBJ1-2; no reliable D call. Looked up from germline, CDR1 is SGDLS and CDR2 is YYNGEE. There are 12 residues in the CDR3. The germline V and J ends were trimmed by 0 bases and 10 bases, with 10 bases remaining between them. The entire variable domain, with the rest obtained from reference TRBV9 and TRBJ1-2, is as follows: DSGVTQTPKHLITATGQRVTLRCSPRSGDLSVYWYQQSLDQGLQFLIQYYNGEERAKGNILERFSAQQFPDLHSELNLSSLELGDSALYFCASSVERNNYTFGSGTRLTVV.

The chain joins TRBV4-3 to TRBJ1-2; weak D call: TRBD1 (5 bases). The length of the CDR3 is 15 residues. Trimming removed 4 bases from V and 4 bases from J, with 16 bases in between. The germline CDR1 and CDR2 sequences are LGHNA and YSLEER. The CDR3 is CASSLGGDGRYGYTF. Written as DNA, the CDR3 is TGCGCCAGCAGCCTCGGGGGGGACGGACGCTATGGCTACACCTTC.

V gene TRBV10-3 combines with J gene TRBJ1-2; D is unresolved. The CDR3 covers 14 residues. Germline lookup yields CDR1 ENHRY and CDR2 SYGVKD. V lost 1 base and J 7 bases, leaving 13 bases between the germline ends. CDR3 region: CAISEYVDSAGYTF. The CDR3 nucleotides read TGTGCCATCAGTGAGTACGTCGACTCGGCTGGCTACACCTTC.

This sequence joins TRBV18 and TRBJ1-1; TRBD1 matches 10 bases. CDR1 is KGHSH and CDR2 is LQKENI in the germline V gene. The CDR3 is made up of 14 amino acids. J gave up 1 base and V 6 bases, and 2 bases lay outside the gene matches. CDR3 region: CASSTGGKNTEAFF. Written as DNA, the CDR3 is TGTGCCAGCTCGACAGGGGGCAAGAACACTGAAGCTTTCTTT.

This clone was counted only a few times. This sequence joins TRBV18 and TRBJ2-7, with TRBD2 matching 7 bases. This CDR3 is built from 13 residues. Germline trimming cut 1 base from V and 5 bases from J; bases unmatched to any gene: 2. CDR1 and CDR2 (germline): KGHSH, LQKENI. CDR3 DNA sequence: TGTGCCAGCTCACCACTGGGAGGGAACGAGCAGTACTTC. Translating gives CASSPLGGNEQYF.

The rearrangement uses TRBV29-1 and TRBJ2-1, with a possible D match to TRBD2 (6 bases). The germline gives CDR1 SQVTM, CDR2 ANQGSEA. The V end was cut by 6 bases, the J end by 7 bases, with 19 bases between. The CDR3 is made up of 14 amino acids. The DNA for the CDR3 is TGCAGCGTGGGGGACCCGGGACTCAGAAATGAGCAGTTCTTC. Translated: CSVGDPGLRNEQFF.

The count of this clone is one. The genes are TRBV19 and TRBJ2-1, with D perhaps matching TRBD2 (5 bases). This CDR3 has 13 residues. V was pared by 3 bases and J by 10 bases, with 13 bases between. Looked up from germline, CDR1 is LNHDA and CDR2 is SQIVND (reference sequence). The CDR3 spells CASSIWGESEQFF. CDR3 in DNA: TGTGCCAGTAGTATCTGGGGAGAATCCGAGCAGTTCTTC.